This entry is about one TCR beta chain. The sample is drawn from a study of Tregs in tolerant kidney transplant recipients. Repertoires were generated with immunoSEQ multiplex PCR, while TCRdb's copy carries only in-frame clones and drops some. Of approximately 65,000 clones in the sample, 84% were seen once. V lost 6 bases, J lost 5 bases, and 8 bases stayed unmatched. Germline lookup yields CDR1 MDHEN and CDR2 SYDVKM. This CDR3 is built from 14 residues. Unstimulated Tregs (CD4+CD25+CD127-) and CD4+CD25- non-Tregs were sorted from PBMCs. The sequencing input was CD4+ T cells from blood. The chain carries TRBV28 and TRBJ1-1, with TRBD1 matching over 8 bases. The receptor was isolated from a human donor in good health. CDR3 sequence (DNA): TGTGCCAGCAGCCGGACAGGGTTCGGGACTGAAGCTTTCTTT. This sequence encodes CASSRTGFGTEAFF.